This TCR beta chain was identified during a study of OX40 agonist ivuxolimab in advanced cancers. Turning to the study itself: The patients' treatment was ivuxolimab, an agonistic anti-OX40 (CD134) antibody. The study, taken as a whole, reports: At doses 0.1 to 3.0 mg/kg, CD4+ and CD8+ clones expanded.

Here immunoSEQ multiplex PCR was the method, and the copy in TCRdb shows in-frame clones only, minus some. The table has more than 45,000 clones, around 84% seen once. The sample holds one count of this clone. Its antigen is not known. Blood sampling was done at baseline, cycle 4 day 1, and cycle 7 day 1. The clonotype comes from an adult with an advanced solid tumor such as melanoma, head and neck, liver or kidney cancer. The material sequenced was CD4+ or CD8+ T cells sorted from blood, taken in a trial of the OX40 agonist ivuxolimab.

CDR3 nucleotide sequence: TGTGCCAGCAGCTTGGGGCTAGTCGGCCGGGAGCAGTACTTC. This gives the protein CASSLGLVGREQYF. The genes are TRBV5-6 and TRBJ2-7, with D hard to call. The V end lost 0 bases, the J end lost 7 bases, and 14 bases lay between the germline ends. Germline CDR1 reads SGHDT; CDR2 reads YYEEEE. CDR3 length: 14 residues.